The subject of this entry is one T cell receptor beta chain. The target of this receptor is not known. No base quality information exists; no much larger clone differs at one position. The record originates from a study of blood T cell repertoires in COVID-19 (dated by TCRdb to 2018 to 2020). In the study overall: Collaborator samples came from the United States, Italy and Spain and covered acute and convalescent phases of COVID-19. Where available, HLA class I and class II types were obtained from metadata supplied by the sample provider rather than from assay-based typing. Samples were obtained from the ongoing ImmuneRACE study (first 160 participants) and from some 1,200 subjects provided by 6 global collaborators. The repertoires were released in a freely available public database intended as a resource for research on the immune response to SARS-CoV-2. Sample metadata almost always included a de-identified subject ID, COVID-19 status, age in years and sex. Deeply sampled blood TCRbeta repertoires from subjects exposed to, actively infected with, or recovered from COVID-19 were included in the dataset. The prospective study material was composed of cDNA or gDNA derived from T cells, B-cell-depleted T cells, or PBMCs.

Collaborating institutions collected whole blood in K2EDTA tubes following their own protocols. For TCRbeta analysis, collaborators shipped samples as frozen whole blood, isolated PBMCs, or DNA extracted from either of those sample types. The research as a whole found: Clinical and demographic metadata were provided uncurated, with the amount varying by source and participant.

V was cut back by 4 bases and J by 6 bases, leaving a gap of 17 bases between them. The germline V gene yields SGDLS for CDR1 and YYNGEE for CDR2. There are 15 amino acids in the CDR3, from cysteine to phenylalanine inclusive. Only the CDR3 DNA is retained, 45 bases long and in frame from the first base. The immunoSEQ Assay, a bias-controlled multiplex PCR, was used to amplify TCRbeta CDR3 regions from genomic DNA. On the authors' methods: The number of nucleated cells in each sample was estimated from the amplification of reference gene primers within the assay. Sequence reads were collapsed and filtered to measure the absolute abundance of every unique TCRbeta CDR3 rearrangement. For each sample, productive Simpson clonality was calculated as the square root of Simpson's diversity index across productive rearrangements. The table was pulled from immuneACCESS by TCRdb, which kept in-frame rearrangements only. Such tables lose some clones; where checked, under half of the loss comes from unresolved V genes, and the rest has no known cause. The V and J calls and clone size are taken from that table; D and trimming were inferred from the DNA. The sample profile shows around 260,000 clones; 65% to 90% of them were found once. The leading ten clones occupy approximately 12% of the sample.

The V and J segments used are TRBV9 and TRBJ2-1, and the D gene may be TRBD2, 6 bases matching. Sequenced material: peripheral blood. The source of this sequence is a human donor in a cohort sampled during active COVID-19. The CDR3 protein: CASSFSDSGINEQFF. The DNA reads TGTGCCAGCAGCTTTTCGGATAGCGGAATCAATGAGCAGTTCTTC.